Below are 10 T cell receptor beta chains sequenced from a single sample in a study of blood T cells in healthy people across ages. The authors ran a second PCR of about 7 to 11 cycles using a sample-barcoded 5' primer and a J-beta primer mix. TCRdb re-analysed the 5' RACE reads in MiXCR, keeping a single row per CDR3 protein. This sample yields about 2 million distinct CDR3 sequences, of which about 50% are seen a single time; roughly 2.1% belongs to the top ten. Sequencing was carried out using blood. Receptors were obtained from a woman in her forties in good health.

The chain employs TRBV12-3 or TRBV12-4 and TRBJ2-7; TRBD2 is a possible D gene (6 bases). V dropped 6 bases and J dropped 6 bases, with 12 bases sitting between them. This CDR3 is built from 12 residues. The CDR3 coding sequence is TGTGCCAGCAGACCCCTGGGGGGCGAGCAGTACTTC. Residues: CASRPLGGEQYF.

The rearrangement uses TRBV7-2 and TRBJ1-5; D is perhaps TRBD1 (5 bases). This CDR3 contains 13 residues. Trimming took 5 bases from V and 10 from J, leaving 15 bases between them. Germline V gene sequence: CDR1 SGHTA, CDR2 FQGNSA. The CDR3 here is CASSAGPHEPQHF. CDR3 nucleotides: TGTGCCAGCAGCGCGGGACCCCACGAACCCCAGCATTTT.

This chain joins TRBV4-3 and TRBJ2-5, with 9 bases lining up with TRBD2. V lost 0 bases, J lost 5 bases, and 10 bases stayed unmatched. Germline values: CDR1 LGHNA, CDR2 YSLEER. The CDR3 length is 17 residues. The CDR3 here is CASSQEGASGIRETQYF. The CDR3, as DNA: TGCGCCAGCAGCCAAGAAGGGGCTAGCGGGATTCGGGAGACCCAGTACTTC.

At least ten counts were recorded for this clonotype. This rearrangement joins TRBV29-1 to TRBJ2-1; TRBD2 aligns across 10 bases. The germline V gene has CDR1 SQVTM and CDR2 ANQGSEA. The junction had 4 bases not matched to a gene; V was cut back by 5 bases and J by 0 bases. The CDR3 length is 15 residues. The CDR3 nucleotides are TGCAGCGTTTATAGCGGGGGGCGCTCCTACAATGAGCAGTTCTTC. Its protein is CSVYSGGRSYNEQFF.

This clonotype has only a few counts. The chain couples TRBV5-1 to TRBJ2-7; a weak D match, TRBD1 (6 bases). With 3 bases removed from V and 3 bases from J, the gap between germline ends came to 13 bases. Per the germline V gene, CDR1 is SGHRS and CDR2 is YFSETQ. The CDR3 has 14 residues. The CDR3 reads CASSWQGKFYEQYF. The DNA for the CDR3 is TGCGCCAGCAGCTGGCAGGGGAAATTCTACGAGCAGTACTTC.

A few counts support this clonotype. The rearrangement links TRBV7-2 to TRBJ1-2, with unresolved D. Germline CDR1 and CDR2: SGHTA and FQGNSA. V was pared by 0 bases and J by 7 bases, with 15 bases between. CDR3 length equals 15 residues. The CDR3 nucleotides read TGTGCCAGCAGCTTAGCTGAAGGCAGGAGCCGTGGCTACACCTTC. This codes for CASSLAEGRSRGYTF.

CDR3: CAIRDNGETQYF. The CDR3 region has the DNA TGTGCCATCAGGGACAACGGGGAGACCCAGTACTTC. V is TRBV10-3 and J is TRBJ2-5; D possibly corresponds to TRBD1 (5 bases). Trimming pared 6 bases from V and 5 bases from J, leaving 10 bases between. This CDR3 has 12 residues. Germline lookup yields CDR1 ENHRY and CDR2 SYGVKD.

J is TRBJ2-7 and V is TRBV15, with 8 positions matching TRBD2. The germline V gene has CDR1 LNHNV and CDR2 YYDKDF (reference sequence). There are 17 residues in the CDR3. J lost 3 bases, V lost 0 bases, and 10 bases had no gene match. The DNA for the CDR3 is TGTGCCACCAGCAGAGATAGGGCTAGCGGGCCTTTCTACGAGCAGTACTTC. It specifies CATSRDRASGPFYEQYF. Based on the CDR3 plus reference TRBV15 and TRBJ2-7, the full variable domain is DAMVIQNPRYQVTQFGKPVTLSCSQTLNHNVMYWYQQKSSQAPKLLFHYYDKDFNNEADTPDNFQSRRPNTSFCFLDIRSPGLGDTAMYLCATSRDRASGPFYEQYFGPGTRLTVT.

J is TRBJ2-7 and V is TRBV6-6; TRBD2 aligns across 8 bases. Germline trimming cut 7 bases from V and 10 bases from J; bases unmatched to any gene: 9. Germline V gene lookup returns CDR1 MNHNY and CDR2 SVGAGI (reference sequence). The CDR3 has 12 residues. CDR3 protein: CASTTGTSVQYF. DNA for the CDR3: TGTGCCAGCACCACCGGGACTAGTGTTCAGTACTTC.

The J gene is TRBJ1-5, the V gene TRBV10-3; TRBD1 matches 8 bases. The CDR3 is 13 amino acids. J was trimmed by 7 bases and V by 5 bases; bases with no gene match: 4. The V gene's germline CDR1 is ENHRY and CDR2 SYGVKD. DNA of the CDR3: TGTGCCATCAGTCCAGGGGGCGAGCAGCCCCAGCATTTT. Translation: CAISPGGEQPQHF.